A selection of T cell receptor beta chains follows, all from one sample in a study of cytomegalovirus exposure and HLA in healthy donors. The data were produced by immunoSEQ multiplex PCR, yet TCRdb's version contains in-frame clones alone and is incomplete. The table has approximately 110,000 clones, approximately 70% seen once; the top ten hold under 4%. The material sequenced was PBMCs. These receptors all come from a man in his thirties or forties in good health and CMV-seronegative. Both conserved end residues are trimmed from each CDR3.

j_call	v_call	cdr3_aa
TRBJ2-5	TRBV11-1	ASSKDRVQETQY
TRBJ2-7	TRBV18	ASSMLGTGSYEQY
TRBJ1-5	TRBV7-9	ASSSPDFNQPQH
TRBJ2-2	TRBV12-5	ASGETGTGGRGELF
TRBJ2-7	TRBV7-9	ASSLTSGRSYEQY
TRBJ2-1	TRBV27	ASRGLGSVEQF
TRBJ1-1	TRBV28	ASIKAMGQAKAF
TRBJ1-5	TRBV27	ASSLSRDLGYSNQPQH
TRBJ2-5	TRBV4-3	ARVGTGWGETQY
TRBJ2-7	TRBV18	ASSPRVGPGEQY
TRBJ1-5	TRBV2	ASSENRVGNQPQH
TRBJ1-6	TRBV4-3	ASSQVGQGNNSPLH
TRBJ2-7	TRBV5-1	ASSSILAGGPHEQY
TRBJ2-1	TRBV5-1	ASSLPLGGSFSSYNEQF
TRBJ2-1	TRBV7-2	ASSREGRSYNEQF
TRBJ2-1	TRBV6-5	ASSYSGTSDEQF
TRBJ2-5	TRBV28	AAADLAETQY
TRBJ2-1	TRBV9	ASSVTGDSYNEQF
TRBJ1-2	TRBV6-1	ASSLGGLDGYT
TRBJ1-5	TRBV6-6	ASSKRGVAQPQH
TRBJ2-7	TRBV7-9	ASSLGPGTGANYEQY
TRBJ1-2	TRBV5-4	ASSLGGTGNYGYT
TRBJ1-1	TRBV6-6	ASRAPNGGGTEAF
TRBJ1-1	TRBV5-1	ASQVRQGLNTEAF
TRBJ2-1	TRBV19	ASSIGRGKSSYNEQF
TRBJ2-7	TRBV30	AWNRGGAYEQY
TRBJ2-6	TRBV30	AWTAGANVLT
TRBJ2-5	TRBV19	ASRHRGRETQY
TRBJ2-3	TRBV30	AWSSEISTDTQY
TRBJ2-3	TRBV11-3	ASSGLGTDTQY
TRBJ1-1	TRBV7-2	ASSLDREGLAF